Presented here are 8 T cell receptor beta chains from one specimen sequenced in a study of T cell responses to AZD1222 COVID-19 vaccine. Generated by immunoSEQ multiplex PCR, the TCRdb table keeps only in-frame clones and is missing some. The table has more than 150,000 clones, around nine tenths seen once. Material: peripheral blood, obtained 28 days after the second AZD1222 dose. The receptors were sampled from an adult who received the AZD1222 COVID-19 vaccine.

As DNA, the CDR3 is TGTGCCACCAGAGGACAGGGAGGCACCTTCTTT. It codes for CATRGQGGTFF. The chain combines TRBV24-1 with TRBJ1-1, with 8 nucleotides matching TRBD1. The CDR3 contains 11 residues. Germline loops: CDR1 KGHDR, CDR2 SFDVKD. The ends lost 7 bases at V and 14 bases at J; junction bases unmatched: 8.

J is TRBJ2-1 and V is TRBV5-1; 11 bases are a match to TRBD1. With 9 bases clipped from V and 0 bases from J, the junction kept 8 bases outside the gene matches. This CDR3 contains 16 residues. Germline CDR1 is SGHRS and CDR2 is YFSETQ. CDR3 loop: CATHTGTGGSYNEQFF. As DNA, the CDR3 is TGCGCCACCCATACCGGGACAGGGGGCTCCTACAATGAGCAGTTCTTC. Full variable domain (remainder filled in from reference TRBV5-1 and TRBJ2-1): KAGVTQTPRYLIKTRGQQVTLSCSPISGHRSVSWYQQTPGQGLQFLFEYFSETQRNKGNFPGRFSGRQFSNSRSEMNVSTLELGDSALYLCATHTGTGGSYNEQFFGPGTRLTVL.

V is TRBV19 and J is TRBJ2-7; TRBD2 might be the D (6 bases). The CDR3 has 13 residues. Germline loops: CDR1 LNHDA, CDR2 SQIVND (reference sequence). The germline V and J ends were trimmed by 4 bases and 1 base, with 8 bases remaining between them. CDR3 DNA sequence: TGTGCCAGTAGTAACGGGGGATCCTACGAGCAGTACTTC. Its protein product is CASSNGGSYEQYF.

This chain uses TRBV23-1 with TRBJ1-5; D ambiguous. TRBV23-1 is sorted into the ORF group, with uncertain function. This CDR3 contains 17 residues. V lost 4 bases to trimming and J lost 5 bases, with 21 bases between them. The CDR3 DNA sequence: TGCGCCAGCAGTCGCCAGGCGGCACATTATGTAGATCAGCCCCAGCATTTT. Residues: CASSRQAAHYVDQPQHF.

The J gene is TRBJ1-1, the V gene TRBV7-9; 9 nucleotides match TRBD1. After removal of 5 bases from V and 4 bases from J, the junction contained 11 bases not matched to a gene. The germline V gene encodes CDR1 SEHNR and CDR2 FQNEAQ (reference sequence). The CDR3 length is 16 residues. This CDR3 is CASSPSYRGRGTEAFF. Here the CDR3 DNA reads TGTGCCAGCAGCCCATCTTACAGGGGGCGCGGCACTGAAGCTTTCTTT.

The chain recombines TRBV9 with TRBJ2-5; tentative D call: TRBD2 (5 bases). The CDR3 extends over 16 amino acids. V was clipped by 0 bases and J by 0 bases, with 12 bases between them. Germline-derived CDR1 and CDR2 are SGDLS and YYNGEE. CDR3 sequence reads: CASSVAPTGNQETQYF. CDR3 sequence (DNA): TGTGCCAGCAGCGTAGCCCCAACCGGGAACCAAGAGACCCAGTACTTC. The variable domain in full, with the rest retrieved from reference TRBV9 and TRBJ2-5, is DSGVTQTPKHLITATGQRVTLRCSPRSGDLSVYWYQQSLDQGLQFLIQYYNGEERAKGNILERFSAQQFPDLHSELNLSSLELGDSALYFCASSVAPTGNQETQYFGPGTRLLVL.

V is TRBV30 and J is TRBJ1-1, with unresolved D. The CDR3 runs 15 residues. V was trimmed by 3 bases and J by 4 bases, leaving 18 bases between them. Germline V gene lookup returns CDR1 GTSNPN and CDR2 SVGIG (reference sequence). The CDR3 sequence is CAWRVDWVPGTEAFF. Written as DNA, the CDR3 is TGTGCCTGGAGAGTAGATTGGGTTCCCGGCACTGAAGCTTTCTTT. The full variable domain, in which reference TRBV30 and TRBJ1-1 provide the parts outside the CDR3, is SQTIHQWPATLVQPVGSPLSLECTVEGTSNPNLYWYRQAAGRGLQLLFYSVGIGQISSEVPQNLSASRPQDRQFILSSKKLLLSDSGFYLCAWRVDWVPGTEAFFGQGTRLTVV.

The genes are TRBV18 and TRBJ1-1, with D unresolved. The germline V and J ends were trimmed by 1 base and 0 bases, with 9 bases remaining between them. This CDR3 is 15 amino acids long. Per the germline V gene, CDR1 is KGHSH and CDR2 is LQKENI. In nucleotides, the CDR3 is TGTGCCAGCTCACCACGGTCGGATATGAACACTGAAGCTTTCTTT. The encoded protein is CASSPRSDMNTEAFF.